The entry below gives a single T cell receptor beta chain sequence along with its context. There is no known antigen for this receptor. No per-base quality is available; no much larger clone lies one base away. These data come from a study of cytotoxic CD8 clonotypes in ibrutinib-treated CLL (dated by TCRdb to the early 2020s). In the study overall: The cohort was composed of more than ten relapsed/refractory and roughly 16 treatment-naive patients; IGHV unmutated status was identified in roughly 17 patients. Partial responses were observed in approximately 24 patients and complete responses in 2; after a median follow-up of around 68 months, remission was maintained in 14 patients and progression was observed in about twelve. Of the 90 or so participants in the trial, about 26 had longitudinal samples available. On average, each sample had roughly 230,000 productive templates and roughly 95,000 productive rearrangements. Cryopreserved peripheral blood mononuclear cells were collected before treatment, at response, and at either disease progression or sustained remission. Response samples were obtained after a median of around 11 months of treatment, with a range of roughly 6 to 40 months.

General conclusions and limits of the study: Clonality increased at ibrutinib response, stayed stable in sustained remission, and fell back toward baseline at progression. Sampling times were not matched between sustained-remission and progressing patients, and lymph node repertoires were not studied. Public clonotypes were rare and either shrank or stayed stable during treatment, and the rise in clonality at ibrutinib response reflected expansion of private clonotypes. At baseline, clonality was higher than in age-matched healthy donors and showed a strong correlation with circulating CD8+ T-cell counts.

Each clonotype received, on average, around 10x coverage in deep resolution sequencing performed on a MiSeq, where the target depth lay between 1 in 1 million and 1 in 200,000 T cells. The immunoSEQ hsTCRB Kit was used to generate the TCR beta libraries. The paper's data handling went like this. The data were analyzed with ImmunoSEQ Analyzer and ImmunoSEQ Data Assistant, and V, D and J gene assignments followed IMGT definitions. Clonality was computed as one minus normalized Shannon entropy of productive rearrangement frequencies, ranging from 0 to 1. Public clonotype analysis was restricted to overrepresented clonotypes comprising at least 0.05% of each patient's repertoire. Approximately 14 age-matched healthy donor repertoires from immuneACCESS were used as controls for clonality. TCRdb carries this immuneACCESS record with in-frame sequences only. Its versions omit some clonotypes, under half of them owing to an unresolved V gene in the studies checked, with the rest unexplained. That table gives V, J and clone size, and the DNA gave D and trimming. This sample gives some 22,000 clones in total; 78% of them show up just once. Together, the top ten hold around 8.1% of the sample.

For TCR beta library preparation, 2 to 2.5 micrograms of genomic DNA were isolated from cryopreserved PBMCs. Longitudinal blood samples from CLL patients on ibrutinib monotherapy underwent high-throughput TCR beta sequencing. The patients were enrolled in a single-center, open-label phase 2 trial of ibrutinib monotherapy. Sequences SGHAT (CDR1) and FQNNGV (CDR2) are obtained from the germline V gene. At the junction V is shortened by 5 bases and J by 4 bases, with 19 bases in between. The CDR3 contains 16 residues, cysteine and phenylalanine counted. Only the CDR3 region is kept as DNA, spanning 48 bases read in frame from base 1.

The sequencing here drew on PBMCs, taken before ibrutinib treatment. The sequence derives from a human donor with chronic lymphocytic leukemia. The rearranged chain carries TRBV11-2 and TRBJ2-3; TRBD2 is a weak D gene call, 6 bases matching. The DNA reads as follows: TGTGCCAGCAGCCCGCGCCACCGGGAGTCGTCAGATACGCAGTATTTT. Translated, it reads CASSPRHRESSDTQYF.